These 25 T cell receptor beta chains were all obtained from the same sample, sequenced in a study of shared clonotypes between healthy human individuals. Sequencing was performed with immunoSEQ multiplex PCR; in TCRdb, only in-frame clones are kept and a portion is missing. The profile covers about 180,000 clones, with approximately 95% appearing a single time and around 0.067% taken by the ten largest. The sequenced material came from naive CD4+ T cells sorted from blood. Subset meaning: CD45RA+ positively selected. These receptors all stem from a woman under 40 in good health.

The chain has TRBV7-2 and TRBJ2-5, with 13 bases that match TRBD2. The J call could be wrong; TRBJ2-7 is a better fit for the DNA end. CDR3 length equals 16 residues. Germline loops: CDR1 SGHTA, CDR2 FQGNSA. The CDR3 region has the DNA TGTGCCAGCAGCCCGGGACTAGCGGGGAGACAGTACGAGCAGTACTTC. Translated, it gives CASSPGLAGRQYEQYF.

This clone appeared a few times. The gene calls are TRBV28 and TRBJ1-5; D is perhaps TRBD1 (6 bases). The V and J ends lost 5 bases and 0 bases respectively, with 8 bases between them. Germline V lookup: CDR1 MDHEN, CDR2 SYDVKM. The CDR3 is made up of 14 amino acids. The CDR3 DNA reads TGTGCCAGCAGTAGGGGGTATAGCAATCAGCCCCAGCATTTT. It is translated as CASSRGYSNQPQHF. Looking up the rest from reference TRBV28 and TRBJ1-5 gives the full variable domain: DVKVTQSSRYLVKRTGEKVFLECVQDMDHENMFWYRQDPGLGLRLIYFSYDVKMKEKGDIPEGYSVSREKKERFSLILESASTNQTSMYLCASSRGYSNQPQHFGDGTRLSIL.

The rearrangement uses TRBV5-8 and TRBJ2-3; perhaps TRBD1 as D (6 bases). Germline CDR1 is SGHTS and CDR2 is YDEGEE. The CDR3 is 15 residues long. Trimming cost V 0 bases and J 6 bases, with 14 bases left between them. The CDR3 loop reads CASSLATGSVDTQYF. The DNA of the CDR3 is TGTGCCAGCAGCTTGGCGACAGGTTCCGTTGATACGCAGTATTTT.

V and J are TRBV27 and TRBJ2-5; the match to TRBD1 covers 7 bases. V shed 5 bases and J 1 base; nucleotides not matched to a gene: 19. This CDR3 has 19 amino acids. CDR1 MNHEY and CDR2 SMNVEV come from the germline V gene (reference sequence). In nucleotides, the CDR3 is TGTGCCAGCAGTCCAACAAAGAGGGGGCAGGATCTTGGCCAAGAGACCCAGTACTTC. Translated, it gives CASSPTKRGQDLGQETQYF.

The chain carries TRBV6-6 and TRBJ2-4; TRBD2 aligns across 9 bases. Germline V gives CDR1 MNHNY, CDR2 SVGAGI (reference sequence). This CDR3 contains 16 residues. The V segment lost 10 bases and the J segment 1 base; nucleotides outside the gene matches: 11. The CDR3 DNA reads TGTGCCACTAGTACGGGGACTAGCACGGCCAAAAACATTCAGTACTTC. Translating gives CATSTGTSTAKNIQYF.

The chain recombines TRBV27 with TRBJ2-1; 8 nucleotides agree with TRBD1. The junction had 6 bases not matched to a gene; V was cut back by 6 bases and J by 2 bases. CDR1 and CDR2 from the germline V gene are MNHEY and SMNVEV (reference sequence). This CDR3 has 15 residues. The CDR3 coding sequence is TGTGCCAGCAGCTATGACAGGGGAACCTACAATGAGCAGTTCTTC. Its protein is CASSYDRGTYNEQFF.

The rearrangement links TRBV6-9 to TRBJ1-2, with D unresolved. Trimming removed 1 base from V and 4 bases from J, with 16 bases in between. Germline assignment: CDR1 MNHGY and CDR2 SVAAGI. This CDR3 has 16 amino acids. This chain's CDR3 is CASSYFGVVETYGYTF. The CDR3 DNA reads as TGTGCCAGCAGTTATTTTGGGGTTGTGGAGACCTATGGCTACACCTTC.

The rearrangement links TRBV18 to TRBJ2-5, with D tentatively TRBD1 (5 bases). The J call is uncertain, as TRBJ2-7 better fits the DNA end. The germline CDR1 and CDR2 sequences are KGHSH and LQKENI. The CDR3 consists of 14 residues. The CDR3 loop is CASSPDTTLGEQYF. DNA for the CDR3: TGTGCCAGCTCGCCGGACACAACCTTAGGCGAGCAGTACTTC.

The gene calls are TRBV25-1 and TRBJ2-1; D possibly uses TRBD1 or TRBD2 (6 bases each). V lost 5 bases to trimming and J lost 3 bases, with 14 bases between them. The V gene's germline CDR1 is MGHDK and CDR2 SYGVNS. This CDR3 region has 15 residues. This CDR3 is CASSYGGGGYNEQFF. The CDR3 DNA follows: TGTGCCAGCAGTTATGGCGGAGGGGGCTACAATGAGCAGTTCTTC.

The chain recombines TRBV28 with TRBJ2-5; 9 nucleotides align to TRBD1. The end of the DNA is better explained by TRBJ2-7, so the J call may be wrong. The length of the CDR3 is 15 residues. The V gene's germline CDR1 is MDHEN and CDR2 SYDVKM. Here the CDR3 reads CASSAPGTGKYEQYF. The CDR3 DNA sequence: TGTGCCAGCAGTGCCCCCGGGACAGGGAAATACGAGCAGTACTTC.

The chain links TRBV6-5 to TRBJ1-2; 9 positions match TRBD1. CDR3 length equals 14 residues. The V segment lost 5 bases and the J segment 6 bases; nucleotides outside the gene matches: 7. Germline V gene data show CDR1 as MNHEY and CDR2 as SVGAGI. The CDR3 bases are TGTGCCAGCAGTGCGACAGGGGGGATTCATGGCTACACCTTC. Protein sequence: CASSATGGIHGYTF.

The CDR3 protein is CAWSWGLGTEAFF. CDR3 nucleotide sequence: TGTGCCTGGAGTTGGGGTCTCGGGACTGAAGCTTTCTTT. The chain joins TRBV30 to TRBJ1-1, with D unclear. This CDR3 has 13 residues. V lost 2 bases to trimming and J lost 5 bases, with 12 bases between them. CDR1 is GTSNPN, CDR2 SVGIG, per germline (reference sequence).

About this clone itself: This specimen includes other DNA sequences encoding the same CDR3. The chain is built from TRBV5-1 and TRBJ2-3; 7 nucleotides align to TRBD2. The CDR3 extends over 16 amino acids. CDR1 and CDR2 from the germline V gene are SGHRS and YFSETQ. V was pared by 0 bases and J by 0 bases, with 4 bases of the junction left unmatched. Here the CDR3 reads CASSLGGRASTDTQYF. The CDR3 DNA is TGCGCCAGCAGCTTGGGAGGGAGGGCCAGCACAGATACGCAGTATTTT.

The chain has TRBV27 and TRBJ2-7, with 13 bases fitting TRBD2. V trimming: 2 bases; J trimming: 5 bases; junction bases outside the gene matches: 6. Germline lookup yields CDR1 MNHEY and CDR2 SMNVEV (reference sequence). This CDR3 region has 16 residues. CDR3: CASSLGTSGIRNEQYF. In DNA form, the CDR3 reads TGTGCCAGCAGTTTAGGGACTAGCGGGATCCGCAACGAGCAGTACTTC.

CDR3: CASSQAGGTSGRAQETQYF. DNA for the CDR3: TGTGCCAGCAGCCAAGCGGGGGGGACTAGCGGGAGGGCCCAAGAGACCCAGTACTTC. This sequence joins TRBV4-2 and TRBJ2-5, with 16 nucleotides matching TRBD2. With 1 base clipped from V and 1 base from J, the junction kept 6 bases outside the gene matches. This CDR3 region has 19 residues. Germline-derived CDR1 and CDR2 are LGHNA and YNFKEQ.

The V call is TRBV11-2, the J call TRBJ2-7, with D perhaps being TRBD1 or TRBD2 (5 bases each). V shed 5 bases and J shed 6 bases, with 17 bases lying between them. Germline CDR1 and CDR2: SGHAT and FQNNGV. The CDR3 has 14 amino acids. CDR3 bases: TGTGCCAGCAGCCGAGGGCGAGGGGCTCGCGAGCAGTACTTC. This codes for CASSRGRGAREQYF.

This sequence joins TRBV7-8 and TRBJ2-1, with 10 bases that match TRBD1. Germline V CDR1 and CDR2: SGHVS, FQNEAQ. The CDR3 is 16 residues long. The ends lost 5 bases at V and 7 bases at J; junction bases unmatched: 11. CDR3 bases: TGTGCCAGCAGCGTGCGCCGGGACAGGGGACGGAATGAGCAGTTCTTC. Translation gives CASSVRRDRGRNEQFF.

The table lists this clone with a few counts. The V call is TRBV6-5, the J call TRBJ2-7; possible D gene TRBD2, 5 bases. The germline V gene has CDR1 MNHEY and CDR2 SVGAGI. V lost 10 bases and J 1 base, leaving 20 bases between the germline ends. The CDR3 is 15 amino acids. This CDR3 reads CATSEGFSGSYEQYF. In DNA form, the CDR3 reads TGTGCCACCTCCGAAGGGTTCAGCGGATCCTACGAGCAGTACTTC.

Written as DNA, the CDR3 is TGTGCCAGCAGCCACCCTAGACGTGGGACTGGAACCTACGAGCAGTACTTC. Its translation: CASSHPRRGTGTYEQYF. The chain uses TRBV4-2 and TRBJ2-5, with D perhaps TRBD2 (6 bases). The DNA end is a closer match to TRBJ2-7, so the J assignment may be wrong. The germline CDR1 and CDR2 sequences are LGHNA and YNFKEQ. CDR3 length: 17 residues.

The chain couples TRBV7-9 to TRBJ1-2, with D possibly being TRBD1 (6 bases). Deletions cut 5 bases from V and 0 bases from J, with 10 bases between. This CDR3 has 14 amino acids. Per germline, CDR1 SEHNR and CDR2 FQNEAQ (reference sequence). The CDR3 here is CASSPQGTNYGYTF. The DNA of the CDR3 is TGTGCCAGCAGCCCGCAGGGGACTAACTATGGCTACACCTTC.

This chain links TRBV18 with TRBJ2-5; D uncertain. Deletions cut 4 bases from V and 1 base from J, with 13 bases between. The CDR3 covers 15 residues. Germline V CDR1 and CDR2: KGHSH, LQKENI. Here the CDR3 DNA reads TGTGCCAGCTCACGAGGATCCAGCGCCCAAGAGACCCAGTACTTC. Amino acid sequence: CASSRGSSAQETQYF.

The chain recombines TRBV2 with TRBJ2-2; 8 nucleotides align to TRBD2. J gave up 0 bases and V 7 bases, and 4 bases lay outside the gene matches. The CDR3 sequence is 15 residues long. Germline V gene sequence: CDR1 SNHLY, CDR2 FYNNEI. The CDR3 DNA sequence: TGTGCCAGCAAATCGACTAGCGCGAACACCGGGGAGCTGTTTTTT. Amino acids: CASKSTSANTGELFF.

The gene calls are TRBV7-9 and TRBJ2-3, with 10 bases matching TRBD1. Trimming at V came to 6 bases and at J to 3 bases, leaving 6 bases not matched to a gene. Germline CDR1 and CDR2: SEHNR and FQNEAQ (reference sequence). There are 15 residues in the CDR3. The CDR3 reads CASSGGTGVTDTQYF. The DNA of the CDR3 is TGTGCCAGCAGTGGGGGGACAGGGGTTACAGATACGCAGTATTTT.

This chain connects TRBV5-1 to TRBJ2-2; no clear D. The CDR3 spans 15 residues. V was clipped by 3 bases and J by 2 bases, with 11 bases between them. Germline CDR1 and CDR2: SGHRS and YFSETQ. The CDR3 DNA reads as TGCGCCAGCAGCTCCCCTTCAGGAAACACCGGGGAGCTGTTTTTT. This codes for CASSSPSGNTGELFF.

The V call is TRBV28, the J call TRBJ1-3; no clear D gene. Per germline, CDR1 MDHEN and CDR2 SYDVKM. Trimming took off 7 bases at V and 4 bases at J, with 23 bases between the two ends. The CDR3 extends over 17 amino acids. This CDR3 reads CASTASTLGPRGNTIYF. The CDR3 DNA reads as TGTGCCAGCACAGCCTCGACCCTTGGGCCCCGGGGAAACACCATATATTTT.